This T cell receptor beta chain originates from a study of CD8 T cells in Susac syndrome. Study-level information: Eight or nine of the sequenced Susac syndrome patients were in remission, and six had active disease.

CD8+ and CD4+ T cells from blood underwent TCR beta sequencing, which was carried out in a high-throughput format. RNA totalling about 0.5 to 1 ug underwent reverse transcription with random hexamers. TCRdb passed the immunoSEQ multiplex PCR reads through MiXCR, listing each CDR3 protein once. The data contain about 150,000 distinct CDR3 sequences, around 95% of them seen just once; the ten biggest clones take up 0.15% to 0.2%. Whole-study results and caveats: Where Susac syndrome CD4+ T cell repertoires were concerned, no clonal expansion was evident.

About this clonotype: Its antigen is unknown.

The CDR3 sequence is 15 residues long. Germline assignment: CDR1 SEHNR and CDR2 FQNEAQ (reference sequence). V was clipped by 2 bases and J by 0 bases, with 10 bases between them. This receptor was taken from a human donor with Susac syndrome. The chain links TRBV7-9 to TRBJ1-2; D uncertain. Sequenced material: CD4+ T cells from PBMCs. The CDR3 DNA sequence: TGTGCCAGCAGCTTAATGGGCTCTGCTAACTATGGCTACACCTTC. Translation: CASSLMGSANYGYTF. Looking up the rest from reference TRBV7-9 and TRBJ1-2 gives the full variable domain: DTGVSQNPRHKITKRGQNVTFRCDPISEHNRLYWYRQTLGQGPEFLTYFQNEAQLEKSRLLSDRFSAERPKGSFSTLEIQRTEQGDSAMYLCASSLMGSANYGYTFGSGTRLTVV.